This T cell receptor beta chain derives from a study of T-cell reconstitution after alpha-beta-depleted transplantation in children (dated by TCRdb to about 2016). With respect to the entire study: Using TCR repertoire profiling, the study followed T-cell immune reconstitution in a quantitative way in children after TCRalphabeta/CD19-depleted allogeneic hematopoietic cell transplantation.

Results the study describes overall, beyond this receptor: The frequencies of hyperexpanded clones fell over the following months, and after one year, T-cell counts and TCRbeta diversity were mostly attributed to newly produced T cells. In some patients, the high TCRbeta diversity seen at day 60 was put down to recipient T cells and intrathymic progenitors that had survived conditioning. About two months after transplant, the apparently early recovery of alphabetaT-cell counts reportedly depended on just several hundred clones that had expanded rapidly and came from non-depleted graft cells.

The germline V gene specifies SGHTA as CDR1 and FQGNSA as CDR2. Unmatched junction bases come to 13, with V trimmed by 5 bases and J by 2 bases. The CDR3 starts with the cysteine, ends with the phenylalanine, and has 17 residues. The sequence is cut down to CDR3 DNA, 51 bases in frame from base 1. The protocol used for the library was PCR. Sequenced on an Illumina HiSeq 2500. Molecular barcoding was employed in the preparation of TCR libraries, with unique molecular identifiers being used to normalize TCRbeta repertoire quantification. TCRdb reprocessed the public reads (quality trimming at Q25 with fastp, clone calling with MiXCR) and kept in-frame beta chains. Rows matching on CDR3 protein sequence are summarized as one entry with the most common DNA and genes. A total of about 460,000 distinct CDR3 sequences appear in this sample, approximately 10% of them only once. The ten largest account for 14% of the sample.

The meaning of the sample's treatment or condition label: allogeneic hematopoietic cell transplantation with graft depleted of TCRalphabeta T cells and CD19 B cells. The transplant recipients were children given TCRalphabeta/CD19-depleted allogeneic hematopoietic cell grafts. This clonotype has more than one count but fewer than ten. It has no known antigen specificity. Within one base of it there is no much larger clone, and no base qualities were kept. The TCR comes from a female patient aged 2 to 10 who had a stem cell transplant for aplastic anemia, so the T cells may come from the graft donor. The chain was built from TRBV7-2 and TRBJ2-5, and 8 junctional nucleotides match TRBD2. Specimen: PBMCs, mostly from graft donor cells, collected 180 days after TCRalphabeta/CD19-depleted stem cell transplant. Here the CDR3 is given as CASSGYSVKRGQETQYF. The bases are TGTGCCAGCAGCGGTTATAGCGTCAAGCGGGGGCAAGAGACCCAGTACTTC.